This TCR beta chain stems from a study of CD8 T cells in ankylosing spondylitis. In its sample, this clonotype was seen many times. Trimming at V came to 8 bases and at J to 4 bases, leaving 7 bases not matched to a gene. This CDR3 has 13 residues. Per the germline V gene, CDR1 is LGHNA and CDR2 is YSLEER. Library preparation for TCR beta used quantitative 5'-RACE with molecular barcodes. MiXCR, applied by TCRdb to the 5' RACE reads, yields one record per CDR3 protein. This table holds over 150,000 distinct CDR3 sequences, 15% to 20% found once. This clonotype was obtained from a male donor aged 5-30 years with ankylosing spondylitis or in good health (not recorded which). The source material was blood, either unsorted or a sorted T cell fraction (not recorded which). This chain links TRBV4-3 with TRBJ1-1; 7 bases agree with TRBD1. CDR3 DNA sequence: TGCGCCAGCTACAGGGGCTTGGCCACTGAAGCTTTCTTT. Translation gives CASYRGLATEAFF.